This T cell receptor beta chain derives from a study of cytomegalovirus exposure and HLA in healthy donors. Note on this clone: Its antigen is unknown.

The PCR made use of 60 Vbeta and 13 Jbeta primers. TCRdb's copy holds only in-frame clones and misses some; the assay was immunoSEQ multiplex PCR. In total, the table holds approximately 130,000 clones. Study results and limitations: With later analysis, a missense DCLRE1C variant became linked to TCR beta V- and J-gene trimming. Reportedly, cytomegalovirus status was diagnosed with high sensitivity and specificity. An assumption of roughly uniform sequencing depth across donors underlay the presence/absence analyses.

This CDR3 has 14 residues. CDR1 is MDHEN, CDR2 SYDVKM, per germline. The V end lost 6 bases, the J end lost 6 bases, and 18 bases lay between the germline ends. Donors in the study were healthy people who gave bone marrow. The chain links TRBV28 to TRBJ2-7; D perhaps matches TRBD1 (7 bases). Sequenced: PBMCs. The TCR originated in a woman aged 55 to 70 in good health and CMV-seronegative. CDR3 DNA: TGTGCCAGCAGAGGGGGGACAGAGTTGGGCGAGCAGTACTTC. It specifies CASRGGTELGEQYF.